This T cell receptor (beta chain) was captured in a study of beta chain features in type 1 diabetes. The isolated RNA, all of it, was reverse transcribed, so expressed TCRB transcripts were what got sequenced. This table comes from immunoSEQ multiplex PCR, and its TCRdb copy is limited to in-frame clones, with some not included. The data hold about 290,000 clones, with approximately 8.1% observed a single time. Per germline, CDR1 SGHRS and CDR2 YFSETQ. This CDR3 region has 17 residues. V lost 4 bases, J lost 5 bases, and 8 bases stayed unmatched. This clone has only a few counts. This TCR was recovered from a woman between 18 and 29 years old in good health. The chain has TRBV5-1 and TRBJ2-2; TRBD2 matches at 13 bases. The sequencing sample was made of central memory CD4+ T cells from blood. In DNA, the CDR3 is TGCGCCAGCAGCCCAGGAGGACTAGCGGGAGTAACCGGGGAGCTGTTTTTT. Its protein product is CASSPGGLAGVTGELFF. Using reference TRBV5-1 and TRBJ2-2 for the parts outside the CDR3, the full variable domain is KAGVTQTPRYLIKTRGQQVTLSCSPISGHRSVSWYQQTPGQGLQFLFEYFSETQRNKGNFPGRFSGRQFSNSRSEMNVSTLELGDSALYLCASSPGGLAGVTGELFFGEGSRLTVL.